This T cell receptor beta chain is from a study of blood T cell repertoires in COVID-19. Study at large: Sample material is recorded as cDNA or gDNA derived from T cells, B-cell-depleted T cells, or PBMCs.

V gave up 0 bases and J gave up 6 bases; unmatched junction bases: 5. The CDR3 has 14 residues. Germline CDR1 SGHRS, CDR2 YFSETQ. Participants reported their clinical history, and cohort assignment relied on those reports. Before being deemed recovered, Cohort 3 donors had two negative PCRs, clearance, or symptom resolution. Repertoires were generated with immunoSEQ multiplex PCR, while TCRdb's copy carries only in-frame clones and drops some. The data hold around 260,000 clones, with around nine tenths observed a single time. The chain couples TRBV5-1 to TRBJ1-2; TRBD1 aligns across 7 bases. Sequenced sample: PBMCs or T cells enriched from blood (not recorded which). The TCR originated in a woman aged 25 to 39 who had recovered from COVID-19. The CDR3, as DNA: TGCGCCAGCAGCTTGGTGACAGGGTCGAATGGCTACACCTTC. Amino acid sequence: CASSLVTGSNGYTF.